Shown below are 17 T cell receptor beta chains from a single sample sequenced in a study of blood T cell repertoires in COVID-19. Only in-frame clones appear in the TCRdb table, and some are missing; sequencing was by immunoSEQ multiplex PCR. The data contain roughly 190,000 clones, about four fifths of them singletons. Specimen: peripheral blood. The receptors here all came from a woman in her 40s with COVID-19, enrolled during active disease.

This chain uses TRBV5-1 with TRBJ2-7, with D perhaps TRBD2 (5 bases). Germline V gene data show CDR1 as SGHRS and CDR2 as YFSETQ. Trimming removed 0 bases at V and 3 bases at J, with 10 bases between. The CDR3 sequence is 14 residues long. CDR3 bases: TGCGCCAGCAGCTTGGCATCGGGGAGCTACGAGCAGTACTTC. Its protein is CASSLASGSYEQYF.

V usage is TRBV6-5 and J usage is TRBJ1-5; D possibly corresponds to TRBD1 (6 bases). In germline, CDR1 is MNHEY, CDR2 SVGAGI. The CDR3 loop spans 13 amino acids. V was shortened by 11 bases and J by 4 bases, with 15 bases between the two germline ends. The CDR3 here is CAGKQGGNQPQHF. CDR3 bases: TGTGCCGGAAAACAGGGAGGGAATCAGCCCCAGCATTTT.

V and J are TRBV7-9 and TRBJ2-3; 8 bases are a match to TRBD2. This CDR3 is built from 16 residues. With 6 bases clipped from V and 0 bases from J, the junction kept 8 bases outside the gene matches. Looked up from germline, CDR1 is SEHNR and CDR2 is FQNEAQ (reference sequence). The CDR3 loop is CASSYTSGASTDTQYF. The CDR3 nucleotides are TGTGCCAGCAGTTACACTAGCGGAGCTAGCACAGATACGCAGTATTTT.

The CDR3 DNA reads as TGTGCCAGCAGTACCCGAGGACTAATTGGCTCCTACAATGAGCAGTTCTTC. As protein: CASSTRGLIGSYNEQFF. The chain has TRBV28 and TRBJ2-1; a possible D gene is TRBD2 (6 bases). Trimming took 5 bases from V and 0 from J, leaving 17 bases between them. The germline CDR1 and CDR2 sequences are MDHEN and SYDVKM. The CDR3 has 17 amino acids.

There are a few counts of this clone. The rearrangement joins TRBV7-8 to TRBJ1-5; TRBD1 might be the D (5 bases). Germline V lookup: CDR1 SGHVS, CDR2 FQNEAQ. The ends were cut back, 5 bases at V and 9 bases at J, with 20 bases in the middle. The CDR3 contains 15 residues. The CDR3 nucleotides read TGTGCCAGCAGCCCACGCGCAGGGCGGTCCTGGCCCCAGCATTTT. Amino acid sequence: CASSPRAGRSWPQHF.

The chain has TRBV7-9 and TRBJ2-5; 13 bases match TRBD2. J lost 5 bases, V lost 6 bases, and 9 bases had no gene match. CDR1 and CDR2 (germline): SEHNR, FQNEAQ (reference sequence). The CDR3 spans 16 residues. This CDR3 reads CASRKPGLAGRETQYF. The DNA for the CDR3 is TGTGCCAGCAGGAAACCGGGACTAGCGGGGCGTGAGACCCAGTACTTC.

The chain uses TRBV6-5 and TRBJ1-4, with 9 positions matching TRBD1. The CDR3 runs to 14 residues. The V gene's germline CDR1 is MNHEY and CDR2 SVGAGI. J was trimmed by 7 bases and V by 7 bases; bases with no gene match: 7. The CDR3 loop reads CASKEGQGGEKLFF. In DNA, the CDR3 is TGTGCCAGCAAGGAGGGACAGGGTGGTGAAAAACTGTTTTTT.

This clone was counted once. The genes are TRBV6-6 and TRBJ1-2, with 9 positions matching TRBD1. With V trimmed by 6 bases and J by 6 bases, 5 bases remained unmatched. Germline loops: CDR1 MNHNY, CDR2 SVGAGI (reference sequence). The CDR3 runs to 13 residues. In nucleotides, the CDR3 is TGTGCCAGCAGCCCGGACAGGGGAGATGGCTACACCTTC. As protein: CASSPDRGDGYTF.

The CDR3 nucleotides are TGTGCCAGCAGCAGAGGACTAGCGGGAGGCGGTCCAGATACGCAGTATTTT. Translation: CASSRGLAGGGPDTQYF. The chain is built from TRBV5-4 and TRBJ2-3, with 14 bases fitting TRBD2. The CDR3 loop spans 17 amino acids. In germline, CDR1 is SGHNT, CDR2 YYREEE (reference sequence). V lost 4 bases, J lost 4 bases, and 8 bases stayed unmatched.

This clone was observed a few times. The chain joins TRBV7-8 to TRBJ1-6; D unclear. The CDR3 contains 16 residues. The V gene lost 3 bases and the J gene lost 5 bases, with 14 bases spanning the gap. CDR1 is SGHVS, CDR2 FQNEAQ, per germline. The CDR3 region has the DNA TGTGCCAGCAGCTTGTCCAACGCACTTAATAATTCACCCCTCCACTTT. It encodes CASSLSNALNNSPLHF.

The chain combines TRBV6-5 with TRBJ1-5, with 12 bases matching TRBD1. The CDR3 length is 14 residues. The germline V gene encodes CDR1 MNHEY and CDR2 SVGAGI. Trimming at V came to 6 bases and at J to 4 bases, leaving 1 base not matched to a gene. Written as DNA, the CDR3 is TGTGCCAGCAGGGGACAGGGGGCTAATCAGCCCCAGCATTTT. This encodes CASRGQGANQPQHF.

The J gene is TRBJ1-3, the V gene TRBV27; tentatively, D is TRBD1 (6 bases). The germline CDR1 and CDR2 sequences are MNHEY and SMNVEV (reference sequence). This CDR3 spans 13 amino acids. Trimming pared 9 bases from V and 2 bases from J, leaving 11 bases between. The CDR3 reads CASRGATGNTIYF. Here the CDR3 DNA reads TGTGCCAGTCGGGGGGCAACTGGAAACACCATATATTTT.

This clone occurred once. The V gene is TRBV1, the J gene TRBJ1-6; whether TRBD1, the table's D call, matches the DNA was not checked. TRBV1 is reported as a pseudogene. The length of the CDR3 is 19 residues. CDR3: CTTHLRDRLLSSYNSPLHF. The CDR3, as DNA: TGCACCACCCACCTCCGGGACAGGCTTTTGAGCTCCTATAATTCACCCCTCCACTTT.

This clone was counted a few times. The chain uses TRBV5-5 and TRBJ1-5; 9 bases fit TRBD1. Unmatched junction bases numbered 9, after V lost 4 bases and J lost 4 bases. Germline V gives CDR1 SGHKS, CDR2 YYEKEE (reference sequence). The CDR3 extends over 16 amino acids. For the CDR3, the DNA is TGTGCCAGCAGCGGGGGGACAGGGCGAGATAATCAGCCCCAGCATTTT. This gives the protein CASSGGTGRDNQPQHF.

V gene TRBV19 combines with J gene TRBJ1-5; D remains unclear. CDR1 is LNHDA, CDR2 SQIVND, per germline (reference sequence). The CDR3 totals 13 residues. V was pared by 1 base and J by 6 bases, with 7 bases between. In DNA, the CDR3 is TGTGCCAGTAGTATAGCCCCGTTTCAGCCCCAGCATTTT. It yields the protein CASSIAPFQPQHF.

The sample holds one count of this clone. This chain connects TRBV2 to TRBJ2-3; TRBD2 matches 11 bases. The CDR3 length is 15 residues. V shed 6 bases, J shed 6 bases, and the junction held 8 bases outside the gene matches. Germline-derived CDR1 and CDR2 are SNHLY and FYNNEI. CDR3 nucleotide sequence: TGTGCCAGCAGGGGAACTAGCGGGGGAGGTGATACGCAGTATTTT. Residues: CASRGTSGGGDTQYF.

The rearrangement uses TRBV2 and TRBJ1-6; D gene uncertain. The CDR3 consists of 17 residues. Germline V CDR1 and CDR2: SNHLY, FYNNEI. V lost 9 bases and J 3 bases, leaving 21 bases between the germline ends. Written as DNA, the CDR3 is TGTGCCAGTTACGGGCGTGAGGGAGGCGACTATAATTCACCCCTCCACTTT. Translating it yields CASYGREGGDYNSPLHF. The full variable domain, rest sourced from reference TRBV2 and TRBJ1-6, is EPEVTQTPSHQVTQMGQEVILRCVPISNHLYFYWYRQILGQKVEFLVSFYNNEISEKSEIFDDQFSVERPDGSNFTLKIRSTKLEDSAMYFCASYGREGGDYNSPLHFGNGTRLTVT.